This TCR beta chain came from a study of cytomegalovirus exposure and HLA in healthy donors. CDR1 is SNHLY, CDR2 FYNNEI, per germline. The CDR3 length is 14 residues. Trimming took 3 bases from V and 6 from J; bases not matched to a gene: 4. A multiplex PCR was run with 60 Vbeta primers and 13 Jbeta primers. Some clones are missing from TCRdb's copy, which holds only in-frame ones; the method was immunoSEQ multiplex PCR. The sample yields 180,000 or so clones, around 81% seen once. The sequence was collected from a woman in her late teens or twenties in good health and CMV-seropositive. The J gene is TRBJ1-1, the V gene TRBV2; 10 nucleotides agree with TRBD1. Sequences were obtained from PBMCs. The CDR3 bases are TGTGCCAGCAGTGAGCGGGGACAGGGGCCTGAAGCTTTCTTT. This sequence encodes CASSERGQGPEAFF.